This T cell receptor (beta chain) was retrieved from a study of blood T cell repertoires in COVID-19. V lost 5 bases to trimming and J lost 6 bases, with 14 bases between them. Germline CDR1 reads MNHNS; CDR2 reads SASEGT. There are 14 residues in the CDR3. Clones were sequenced by immunoSEQ multiplex PCR, and TCRdb holds only the in-frame ones, with some missing. Among some 78,000 clones listed, around 87% were seen once. The rearrangement joins TRBV6-1 to TRBJ1-5; D may be TRBD1 (6 bases). Sequenced sample: peripheral blood. The clonotype originates from a woman aged 80 or older with active or convalescent COVID-19. The CDR3: CASSNSGGAQPQHF. As DNA, the CDR3 is TGTGCCAGCAGTAACTCGGGGGGGGCTCAGCCCCAGCATTTT.